A single sample is the source of the 2 T cell receptor beta chains below, sequenced in a study of Ad26.COV2.S vaccination and SARS-CoV-2 variants. Stated treatment: 15 to 20 received Ad26.COV2.S at low or high dose, single or two shots; about 5 received placebo; per-sample allocation not given. Sampling was done on day 63 after the first vaccine or placebo injection. Produced via immunoSEQ multiplex PCR; TCRdb's table is partial and in-frame only. The table has roughly 400,000 clones, around 90% seen once. The sequenced sample was peripheral blood, obtained in a trial of Ad26.COV2.S vaccine versus placebo. The receptors were sampled from a person between 18 and 59 years old who received the Ad26.COV2.S COVID-19 vaccine or a placebo.

The chain recombines TRBV5-6 with TRBJ2-1, with 13 bases fitting TRBD2. Germline V gives CDR1 SGHDT, CDR2 YYEEEE. This CDR3 has 16 residues. With V trimmed by 3 bases and J by 8 bases, 8 bases remained unmatched. CDR3 protein: CASSWITSGRADEQFF. DNA of the CDR3: TGTGCCAGCAGCTGGATAACTAGCGGGAGGGCCGATGAGCAGTTCTTC.

V gene TRBV10-2 combines with J gene TRBJ1-1, with a possible D match to TRBD1 (6 bases). Per germline, CDR1 WSHSY and CDR2 SAAADI. The CDR3 runs 15 residues. The V and J ends lost 6 bases and 4 bases respectively, with 18 bases between them. The CDR3 reads CASSPPLSGATEAFF. The CDR3 DNA follows: TGCGCCAGCAGCCCCCCCCTTTCGGGGGCCACTGAAGCTTTCTTT.